This TCR beta chain was sequenced in a study of OX40 agonist ivuxolimab in advanced cancers. Exclusion applied to patients with autoimmune disease history or systemic immunosuppression. The assay was immunoSEQ multiplex PCR, and TCRdb's table has in-frame clones only and misses some. The data hold tens of thousands of clones, with roughly four fifths observed a single time. Between the trimmed V and J ends, which lost 6 bases and 7 bases, there was a span of 5 bases. Germline assignment: CDR1 SNHLY and CDR2 FYNNEI. The CDR3 sequence is 10 residues long. This rearrangement joins TRBV2 to TRBJ2-3; D ambiguous. The TCR was taken from an adult with an advanced solid tumor such as melanoma, head and neck, liver or kidney cancer. The specimen comprised CD4+ or CD8+ T cells sorted from blood, sampled in a trial of the OX40 agonist ivuxolimab. The CDR3 sequence is CASSTHTQYF. The CDR3, as DNA: TGTGCCAGCAGCACGCATACGCAGTATTTT.